A selection of T cell receptor beta chains follows, all from one sample in a study of cytomegalovirus exposure and HLA in healthy donors. Only in-frame clones appear in the TCRdb table, and some are missing; sequencing was by immunoSEQ multiplex PCR. Among more than 95,000 clones listed, about 80% were seen once. Material: PBMCs. The receptors come from a man aged 25-40 years in good health and CMV-seronegative. The conserved cysteine and the conserved F or W are not part of the CDR3 here. Some rows mark clone size as missing; the rest say once, few, many or name a class of expanded clone.

J: TRBJ1-1; size: NA; V: TRBV6-6; CDR3: ASTYGGRDRAQVAF
J: TRBJ2-7; size: NA; V: TRBV4-2; CDR3: ASSHPGTGGYEQY
J: TRBJ1-6; size: NA; V: TRBV28; CDR3: ASKYRGPNNSPLH
J: TRBJ2-2; size: NA; V: TRBV7-6; CDR3: ASSLGTGGVTGELF
J: TRBJ2-3; size: NA; V: TRBV11-3; CDR3: ASSLDTGRADTQY
J: TRBJ1-1; size: NA; V: TRBV6-5; CDR3: ASSPPTGAAEAF
J: TRBJ2-5; size: NA; V: TRBV2; CDR3: ASRERTGEAQETQY
J: TRBJ2-7; size: NA; V: TRBV11-2; CDR3: ASSPPVSAYEQY
J: TRBJ1-1; size: NA; V: TRBV5-5; CDR3: ASSRLVTGAAEAF
J: TRBJ2-3; size: NA; V: TRBV19; CDR3: ASSGGQGWDTQY
J: TRBJ2-7; size: NA; V: TRBV9; CDR3: ASSVDGTGGLPY
J: TRBJ1-1; size: NA; V: TRBV2; CDR3: ASSSALGGAGTEAF
J: TRBJ1-5; size: NA; V: TRBV28; CDR3: ASSSQGAGNQPQH
J: TRBJ2-1; size: NA; V: TRBV10-3; CDR3: AISESRDMAEQF
J: TRBJ2-3; size: NA; V: TRBV5-1; CDR3: ASKLDRSTDTQY
J: TRBJ1-1; size: once; V: TRBV6-5; CDR3: ASSSIGGTEAF
J: TRBJ1-2; size: NA; V: TRBV4-1; CDR3: ASSRDFTGYT
J: TRBJ2-3; size: NA; V: TRBV5-1; CDR3: ASSLESRGGSDTQY
J: TRBJ1-5; size: NA; V: TRBV18; CDR3: ASSQTGLQPQH
J: TRBJ1-1; size: NA; V: TRBV18; CDR3: ASSRTGGSTNTEAF
J: TRBJ2-5; size: once; V: TRBV27; CDR3: ASSRGLAGDSLATQY
J: TRBJ1-1; size: few; V: TRBV27; CDR3: ASSSRGSTEAF
J: TRBJ1-2; size: once; V: TRBV7-8; CDR3: ASSRQGYSGGYT
J: TRBJ2-5; size: NA; V: TRBV19; CDR3: ASSIGGSRETQY
J: TRBJ2-1; size: NA; V: TRBV9; CDR3: ASSVGHSVVYNEQF
J: TRBJ1-4; size: few; V: TRBV11-2; CDR3: ASSPDRGVEKLF
J: TRBJ2-5; size: NA; V: TRBV2; CDR3: ASSQDRDGETQY